This T cell receptor (beta chain) was obtained from a study of beta chain features in type 1 diabetes. Study information: The patients were much like the healthy donors in age, gender and cell yields. Points from the study as a whole: Here, the possible influence of HLA type (on TCRB rearrangement) remained unresolved. Highly expressing activated T cells could be over-counted with a cDNA template. For type 1 diabetes patients, VDJ junctions showed fewer insertions and more deletions. TCRB CDR3 length was moderately but significantly reduced in all four CD4+ subsets of Type 1 diabetes patients.

The study reverse transcribed the entire isolated RNA, so it sequenced expressed TCRB transcripts. Repertoires were generated with immunoSEQ multiplex PCR, while TCRdb's copy carries only in-frame clones and drops some. The sample gives about 260,000 clones, around 21% of which show up once; less than 0.035% is in the top ten. The table lists this clone with a few counts. What it binds is not known. The germline gives CDR1 MNHEY, CDR2 SMNVEV (reference sequence). The CDR3 is 16 amino acids. V shed 5 bases and J 3 bases; nucleotides not matched to a gene: 9. The J gene is TRBJ2-2, the V gene TRBV27; the match to TRBD2 covers 7 bases. The TCR sequence derives from a middle-aged woman with type 1 diabetes. Sequenced input: naive CD4+ T cells from blood. For the CDR3, the DNA is TGTGCCAGCAGTCCGTCAGCGGGAATGGACACCGGGGAGCTGTTTTTT. Amino acid sequence: CASSPSAGMDTGELFF.